This entry is about one TCR beta chain. What it binds is unknown. In the PCR, 60 Vbeta and 13 Jbeta primers were used. Sequenced by immunoSEQ multiplex PCR; TCRdb stores in-frame clones only, minus some. The sample includes about 150,000 clones, approximately 81% seen only once; the top ten take 2.4%. The data were obtained in a study of cytomegalovirus exposure and HLA in healthy donors. Overall study results and limits: It was reportedly the case that the classifier diagnosed cytomegalovirus status with high specificity and sensitivity.

Germline V CDR1 and CDR2: SGHVS, FQNEAQ. The CDR3 is made up of 18 amino acids. V was pared by 5 bases and J by 10 bases, with 23 bases of the junction left unmatched. The clonotype was recovered from a male donor in good health and CMV-seronegative. This chain joins TRBV7-8 and TRBJ2-1; TRBD2 aligns across 7 bases. Sequenced: PBMCs. For the CDR3, the DNA is TGTGCCAGCAGCCCTGGTATTGTTGGGCGGGAGACACGCGACGAGCAGTTCTTC. This translates into CASSPGIVGRETRDEQFF.